The 2 T cell receptor beta chains given below trace back to one sample, sequenced in a study of blood T cell repertoires in COVID-19. The protocol was immunoSEQ multiplex PCR, while the TCRdb copy is restricted to in-frame clones and leaves out a portion. The sample carries approximately 240,000 clones, 75% to 85% recorded once. Sequencing was performed on peripheral blood. These receptors were taken from a human donor in a cohort sampled during active COVID-19.

The V and J genes are TRBV27 and TRBJ1-2; 7 bases map to TRBD1. Germline V gives CDR1 MNHEY, CDR2 SMNVEV (reference sequence). The V and J ends lost 5 bases and 0 bases, in that order; junction bases with no gene match: 6. This CDR3 comprises 15 residues. The CDR3 loop is CASSLGTVANYGYTF. The DNA of the CDR3 is TGTGCCAGCAGTCTCGGGACAGTCGCTAACTATGGCTACACCTTC.

The chain has TRBV27 and TRBJ2-2, with D perhaps matching TRBD1 (6 bases). V was cut by 6 bases and J by 3 bases, with 8 bases left in between. CDR1 and CDR2 from the germline V gene are MNHEY and SMNVEV (reference sequence). The CDR3 sequence is 13 residues long. The CDR3 DNA sequence: TGTGCCAGCAGGAACAGGGACACCGGGGAGCTGTTTTTT. Residues: CASRNRDTGELFF.